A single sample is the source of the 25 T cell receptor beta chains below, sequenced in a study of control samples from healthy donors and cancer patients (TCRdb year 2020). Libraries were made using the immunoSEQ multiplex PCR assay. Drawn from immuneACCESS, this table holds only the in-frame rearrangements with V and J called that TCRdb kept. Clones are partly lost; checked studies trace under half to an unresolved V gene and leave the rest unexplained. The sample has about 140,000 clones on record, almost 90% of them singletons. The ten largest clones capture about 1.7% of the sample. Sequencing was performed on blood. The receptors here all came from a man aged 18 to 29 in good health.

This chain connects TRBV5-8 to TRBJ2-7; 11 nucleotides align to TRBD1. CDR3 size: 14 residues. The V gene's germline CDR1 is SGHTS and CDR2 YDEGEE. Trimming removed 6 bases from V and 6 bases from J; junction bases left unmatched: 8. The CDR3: CASNMGQGVGEQYF. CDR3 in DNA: TGTGCCAGCAATATGGGACAGGGGGTGGGCGAGCAGTACTTC. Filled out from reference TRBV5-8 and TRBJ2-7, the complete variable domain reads EAGVTQSPTHLIKTRGQQATLRCSPISGHTSVYWYQQALGLGLQFLLWYDEGEERNRGNFPPRFSGRQFPNYSSELNVNALELEDSALYLCASNMGQGVGEQYFGPGTRLTVT.

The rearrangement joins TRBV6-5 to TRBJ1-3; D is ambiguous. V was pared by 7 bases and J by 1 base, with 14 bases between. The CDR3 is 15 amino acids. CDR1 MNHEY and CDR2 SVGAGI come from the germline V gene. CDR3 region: CASISWGVSGNTIYF. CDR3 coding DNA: TGTGCCAGCATCTCATGGGGAGTATCTGGAAACACCATATATTTT.

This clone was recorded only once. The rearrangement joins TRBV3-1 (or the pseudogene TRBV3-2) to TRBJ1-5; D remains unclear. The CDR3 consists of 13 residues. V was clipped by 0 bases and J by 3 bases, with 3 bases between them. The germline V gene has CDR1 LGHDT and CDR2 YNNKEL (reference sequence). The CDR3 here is CASSQDPNQPQHF. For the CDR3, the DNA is TGTGCCAGCAGCCAAGACCCCAATCAGCCCCAGCATTTT.

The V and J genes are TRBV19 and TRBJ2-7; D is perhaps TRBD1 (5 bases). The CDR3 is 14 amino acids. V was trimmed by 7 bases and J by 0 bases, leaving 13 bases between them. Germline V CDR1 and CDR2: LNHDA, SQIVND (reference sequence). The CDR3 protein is CASTPAGRSYEQYF. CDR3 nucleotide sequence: TGTGCCAGTACCCCCGCAGGGCGCTCCTACGAGCAGTACTTC.

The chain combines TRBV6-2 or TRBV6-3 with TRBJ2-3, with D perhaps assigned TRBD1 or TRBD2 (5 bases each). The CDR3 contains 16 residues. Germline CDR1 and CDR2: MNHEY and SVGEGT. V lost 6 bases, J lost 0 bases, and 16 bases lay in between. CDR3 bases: TGTGCCAGCAGGCCTACCCGGGGACCTAGCACAGATACGCAGTATTTT. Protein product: CASRPTRGPSTDTQYF.

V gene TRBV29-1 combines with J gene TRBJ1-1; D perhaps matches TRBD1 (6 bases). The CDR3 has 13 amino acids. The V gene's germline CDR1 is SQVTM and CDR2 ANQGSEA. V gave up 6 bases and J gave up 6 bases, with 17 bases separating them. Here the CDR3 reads CSVGGQVEAEAFF. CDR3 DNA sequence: TGCAGCGTGGGGGGCCAGGTGGAAGCTGAAGCTTTCTTT.

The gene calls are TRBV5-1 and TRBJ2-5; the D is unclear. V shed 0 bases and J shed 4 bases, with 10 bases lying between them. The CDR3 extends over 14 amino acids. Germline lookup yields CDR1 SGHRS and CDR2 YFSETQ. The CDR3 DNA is TGCGCCAGCAGCTTGGATCTCCCGGGAGAGACCCAGTACTTC. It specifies CASSLDLPGETQYF.

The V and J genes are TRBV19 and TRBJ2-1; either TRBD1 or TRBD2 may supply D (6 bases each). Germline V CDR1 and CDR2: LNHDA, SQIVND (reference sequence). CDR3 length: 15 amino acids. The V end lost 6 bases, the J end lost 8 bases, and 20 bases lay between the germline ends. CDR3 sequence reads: CASRPGAGVGYEQFF. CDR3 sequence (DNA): TGTGCCAGTAGACCGGGGGCAGGGGTCGGCTATGAGCAGTTCTTC.

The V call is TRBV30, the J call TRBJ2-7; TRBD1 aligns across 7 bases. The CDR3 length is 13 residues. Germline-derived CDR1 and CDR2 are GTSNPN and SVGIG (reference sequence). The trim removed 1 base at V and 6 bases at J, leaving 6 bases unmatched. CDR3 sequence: CAWSGGGPAEQYF. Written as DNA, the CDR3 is TGTGCCTGGAGTGGAGGGGGCCCCGCCGAGCAGTACTTC.

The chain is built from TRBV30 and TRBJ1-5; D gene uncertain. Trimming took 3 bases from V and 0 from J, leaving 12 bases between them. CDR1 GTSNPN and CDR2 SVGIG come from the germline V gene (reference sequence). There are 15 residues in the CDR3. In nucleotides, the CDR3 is TGTGCCTGGAGCCTCCGGGGTTATAGCAATCAGCCCCAGCATTTT. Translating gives CAWSLRGYSNQPQHF.

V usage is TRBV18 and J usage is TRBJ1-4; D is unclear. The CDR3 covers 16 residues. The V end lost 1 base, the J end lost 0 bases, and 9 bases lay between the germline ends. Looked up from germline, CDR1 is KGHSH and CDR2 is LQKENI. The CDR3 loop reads CASSPLLYPTNEKLFF. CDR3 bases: TGTGCCAGCTCACCACTGCTCTATCCAACTAATGAAAAACTGTTTTTT.

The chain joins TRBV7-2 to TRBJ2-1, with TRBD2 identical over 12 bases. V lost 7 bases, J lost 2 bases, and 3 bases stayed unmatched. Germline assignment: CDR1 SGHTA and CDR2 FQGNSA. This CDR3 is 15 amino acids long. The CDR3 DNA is TGTGCCAGCAACCTAGCGGGGGGGACCTACAATGAGCAGTTCTTC. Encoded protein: CASNLAGGTYNEQFF.

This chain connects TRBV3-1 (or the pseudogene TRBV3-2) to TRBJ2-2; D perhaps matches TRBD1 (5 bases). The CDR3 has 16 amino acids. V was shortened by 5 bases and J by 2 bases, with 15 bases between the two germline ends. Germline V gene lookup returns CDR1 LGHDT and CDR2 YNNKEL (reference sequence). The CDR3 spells CASSERATANTGELFF. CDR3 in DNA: TGTGCCAGCAGCGAAAGGGCGACAGCCAACACCGGGGAGCTGTTTTTT.

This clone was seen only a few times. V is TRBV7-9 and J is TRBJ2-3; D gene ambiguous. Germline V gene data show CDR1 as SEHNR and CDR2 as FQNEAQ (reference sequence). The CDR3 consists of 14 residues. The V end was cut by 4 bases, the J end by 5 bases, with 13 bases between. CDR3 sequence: CASSSSPLRDTQYF. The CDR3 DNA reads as TGTGCCAGCAGCTCGTCACCCCTGAGAGATACGCAGTATTTT.

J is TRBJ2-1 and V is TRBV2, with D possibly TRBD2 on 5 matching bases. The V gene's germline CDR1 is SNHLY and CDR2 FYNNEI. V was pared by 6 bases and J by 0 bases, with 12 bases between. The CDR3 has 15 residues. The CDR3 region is CASRKDWSSYNEQFF. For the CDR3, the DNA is TGTGCCAGCAGGAAGGACTGGAGCTCCTACAATGAGCAGTTCTTC.

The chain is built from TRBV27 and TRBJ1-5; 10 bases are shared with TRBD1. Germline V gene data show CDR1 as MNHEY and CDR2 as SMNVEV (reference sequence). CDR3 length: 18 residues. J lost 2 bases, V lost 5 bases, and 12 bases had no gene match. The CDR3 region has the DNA TGTGCCAGCAGTCCCGGGACAGGGGTATTAGCCGGCAATCAGCCCCAGCATTTT. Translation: CASSPGTGVLAGNQPQHF.

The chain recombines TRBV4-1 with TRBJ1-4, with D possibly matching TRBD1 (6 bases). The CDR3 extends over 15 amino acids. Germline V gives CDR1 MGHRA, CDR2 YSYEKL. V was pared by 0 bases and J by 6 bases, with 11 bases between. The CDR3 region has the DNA TGCGCCAGCAGCCAAGATACAGGGACGTATGAAAAACTGTTTTTT. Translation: CASSQDTGTYEKLFF.

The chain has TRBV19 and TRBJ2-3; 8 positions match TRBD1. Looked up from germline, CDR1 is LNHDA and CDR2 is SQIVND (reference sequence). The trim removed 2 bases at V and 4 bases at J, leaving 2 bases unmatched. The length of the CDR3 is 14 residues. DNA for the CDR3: TGTGCCAGTAGTATAAGGACAGGGCCAGATACGCAGTATTTT. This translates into CASSIRTGPDTQYF.

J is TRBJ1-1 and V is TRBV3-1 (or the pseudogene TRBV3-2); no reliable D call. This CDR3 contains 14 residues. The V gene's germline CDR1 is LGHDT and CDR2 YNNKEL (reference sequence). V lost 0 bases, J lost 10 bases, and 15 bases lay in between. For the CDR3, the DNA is TGTGCCAGCAGCCAAGAGGACTCCAAAGGTGGAGCTTTCTTT. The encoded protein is CASSQEDSKGGAFF.

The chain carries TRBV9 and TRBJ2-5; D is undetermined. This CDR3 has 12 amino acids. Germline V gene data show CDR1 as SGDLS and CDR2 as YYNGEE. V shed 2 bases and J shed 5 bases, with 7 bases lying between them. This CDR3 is CASSVPGETQYF. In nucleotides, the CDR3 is TGTGCCAGCAGCGTCCCCGGGGAGACCCAGTACTTC.

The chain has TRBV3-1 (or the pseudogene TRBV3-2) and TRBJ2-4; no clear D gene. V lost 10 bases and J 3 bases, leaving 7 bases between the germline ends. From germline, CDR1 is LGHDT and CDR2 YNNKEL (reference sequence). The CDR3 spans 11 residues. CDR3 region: CAIQVKNIQYF. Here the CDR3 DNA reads TGTGCCATCCAAGTCAAAAACATTCAGTACTTC.

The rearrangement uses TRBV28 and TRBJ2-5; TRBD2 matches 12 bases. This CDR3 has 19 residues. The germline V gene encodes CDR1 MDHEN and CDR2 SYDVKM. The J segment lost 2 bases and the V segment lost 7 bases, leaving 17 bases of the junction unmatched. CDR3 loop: CASTPLAGGRWGQQETQYF. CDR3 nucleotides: TGTGCCAGCACCCCTCTAGCGGGGGGGCGATGGGGACAACAAGAGACCCAGTACTTC.

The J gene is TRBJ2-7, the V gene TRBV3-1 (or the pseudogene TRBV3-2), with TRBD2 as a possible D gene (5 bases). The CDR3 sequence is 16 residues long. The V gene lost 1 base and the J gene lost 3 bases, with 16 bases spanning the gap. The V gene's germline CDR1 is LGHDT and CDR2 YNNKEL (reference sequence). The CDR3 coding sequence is TGTGCCAGCAGCCAAGGCCTCGCGGGTGATTTCTACGAGCAGTACTTC. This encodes CASSQGLAGDFYEQYF.

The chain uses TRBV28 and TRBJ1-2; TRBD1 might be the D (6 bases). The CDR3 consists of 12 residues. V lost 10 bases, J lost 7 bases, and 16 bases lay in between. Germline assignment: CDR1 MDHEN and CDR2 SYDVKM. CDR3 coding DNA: TGTGCCACTCCCGGGGGGGGCGTTGGCTACACCTTC. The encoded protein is CATPGGGVGYTF.

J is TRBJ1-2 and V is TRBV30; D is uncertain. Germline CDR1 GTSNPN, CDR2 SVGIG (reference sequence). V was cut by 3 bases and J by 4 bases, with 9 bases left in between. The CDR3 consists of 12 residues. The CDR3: CAWRIQVYGYTF. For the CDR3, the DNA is TGTGCCTGGAGAATCCAGGTCTATGGCTACACCTTC.